This TCR beta chain was obtained from a study of T cell repertoires and HLA-DP antigens. Study overall: DNA input averaged approximately 220 ng in sorted CD137+CD4+ and 900 to 1,500 ng in pre-culture CD4+.

The assay was immunoSEQ multiplex PCR, and TCRdb's table has in-frame clones only and misses some. The sample includes some 110,000 clones, roughly 92% of them seen just once. CD4+ T cells were isolated untouched, about 98% pure. This clone showed up just once. Its antigen is unknown. The receptor's source is a woman aged 18-29 years in good health and CMV-seronegative. Material for sequencing was CD4+ T cells from PBMCs.

The CDR3 DNA reads TGCGCCAGCAGCTTCCCCCAGGGGGCGTCTGGCTACACCTTC. Protein: CASSFPQGASGYTF. This chain joins TRBV5-1 and TRBJ1-2; 8 bases agree with TRBD1. This CDR3 comprises 14 residues. With 2 bases clipped from V and 7 bases from J, the junction kept 7 bases outside the gene matches. Germline V CDR1 and CDR2: SGHRS, YFSETQ.